These 10 T cell receptor beta chains share one sample of origin, sequenced in a study of blood T cell repertoires in COVID-19. The table came from immunoSEQ multiplex PCR; TCRdb's copy has only in-frame clones and leaves some out. This table holds approximately 140,000 clones, under 90% found once. Sample: peripheral blood. Receptors originate from a woman older than 75 in a cohort sampled during active or convalescent COVID-19.

The chain joins TRBV6-6 to TRBJ2-7; 9 positions agree with TRBD1. CDR1 and CDR2 from the germline V gene are MNHNY and SVGAGI (reference sequence). The CDR3 has 14 residues. The junction had 5 bases not matched to a gene; V was cut back by 7 bases and J by 1 base. CDR3 sequence (DNA): TGTGCCAGCACTCCCGGGACAGGGTCCTACGAGCAGTACTTC. This gives the protein CASTPGTGSYEQYF.

The gene calls are TRBV4-1 and TRBJ2-1; 8 bases fit TRBD2. Germline CDR1 MGHRA, CDR2 YSYEKL. V was pared by 1 base and J by 8 bases, with 13 bases of the junction left unmatched. The CDR3 runs 17 residues. In nucleotides, the CDR3 is TGCGCCAGCAGCCAAGTAGTGGGGACTAGGCATTTGCATGAGCAGTTCTTC. Protein sequence: CASSQVVGTRHLHEQFF.

The sample holds a few counts of this clone. The chain carries TRBV7-9 and TRBJ1-3; D unresolved. The germline V gene has CDR1 SEHNR and CDR2 FQNEAQ (reference sequence). V was clipped by 10 bases and J by 2 bases, with 15 bases between them. The CDR3 has 14 residues. CDR3 nucleotide sequence: TGTGCCAATCGCGCGGGGTTAACTGGAAACACCATATATTTT. Protein sequence: CANRAGLTGNTIYF.

This chain uses TRBV7-2 with TRBJ1-2; D is uncertain. The V gene lost 5 bases and the J gene lost 8 bases, with 12 bases spanning the gap. Germline V lookup: CDR1 SGHTA, CDR2 FQGNSA. This CDR3 spans 12 amino acids. Here the CDR3 reads CASSPSGRGYTF. Here the CDR3 DNA reads TGTGCCAGCAGCCCATCCGGTCGGGGCTACACCTTC. Combining the CDR3 with reference TRBV7-2 and TRBJ1-2 gives the whole variable domain GAGVSQSPSNKVTEKGKDVELRCDPISGHTALYWYRQSLGQGLEFLIYFQGNSAPDKSGLPSDRFSAERTGGSVSTLTIQRTQQEDSAVYLCASSPSGRGYTFGSGTRLTVV.

This clone appeared a single time. This chain links TRBV2 with TRBJ2-2; 11 bases align to TRBD2. The J segment lost 4 bases and the V segment lost 4 bases, leaving 5 bases of the junction unmatched. There are 16 residues in the CDR3. Germline-derived CDR1 and CDR2 are SNHLY and FYNNEI. The CDR3 nucleotides read TGTGCCAGCAGTGTGCTAGCGGGGGGTTCCACCGGGGAGCTGTTTTTT. Protein product: CASSVLAGGSTGELFF.

The chain combines TRBV23-1 with TRBJ1-5; no clear D. TRBV23-1 is recorded as an ORF, its role being uncertain. The V end lost 3 bases, the J end lost 0 bases, and 15 bases lay between the germline ends. CDR3 length equals 17 residues. CDR3 bases: TGCGCCAGCAGTCATAGTTTTGCAGGCGATAGCAATCAGCCCCAGCATTTT. Its translation: CASSHSFAGDSNQPQHF.

CDR3 DNA: TGTGCCAGCAGCTTTGGGACTAGCCTCGATACGCAGTATTTT. Protein product: CASSFGTSLDTQYF. This sequence joins TRBV5-4 and TRBJ2-3; 9 bases are a match to TRBD2. The CDR3 consists of 14 residues. Per germline, CDR1 SGHNT and CDR2 YYREEE (reference sequence). Trimming cost V 2 bases and J 6 bases; bases outside gene matches: 4.

The rearrangement links TRBV3-1 (or the pseudogene TRBV3-2) to TRBJ1-1, with a weak D call TRBD1 (5 bases). V was pared by 6 bases and J by 3 bases, with 11 bases between. This CDR3 is built from 13 residues. Germline-derived CDR1 and CDR2 are LGHDT and YNNKEL (reference sequence). The CDR3 DNA follows: TGTGCCAGCAGAGGACAAGAGCACACTGAAGCTTTCTTT. The encoded protein is CASRGQEHTEAFF.

Concerning this clone itself: Germline is not matched at one junction end, which may reflect a read error. V is TRBV4-1 and J is TRBJ1-5, with 7 bases fitting TRBD1. The CDR3 is made up of 15 amino acids. Per the germline V gene, CDR1 is MGHRA and CDR2 is YSYEKL. This CDR3 reads CASSQGQGPGGGWNF. CDR3 DNA: TGCGCCAGCAGCCAAGGACAGGGTCCTGGTGGGGGCTGGAATTTT.

The chain couples TRBV7-9 to TRBJ1-6, with D possibly TRBD1 on 5 matching bases. The CDR3 loop spans 15 amino acids. Germline CDR1 SEHNR, CDR2 FQNEAQ (reference sequence). With 4 bases removed from V and 7 bases from J, the gap between germline ends came to 14 bases. The CDR3 region is CASSSSDTPNSPLHF. The DNA of the CDR3 is TGTGCCAGCAGCTCTTCGGACACCCCAAATTCACCCCTCCACTTT.